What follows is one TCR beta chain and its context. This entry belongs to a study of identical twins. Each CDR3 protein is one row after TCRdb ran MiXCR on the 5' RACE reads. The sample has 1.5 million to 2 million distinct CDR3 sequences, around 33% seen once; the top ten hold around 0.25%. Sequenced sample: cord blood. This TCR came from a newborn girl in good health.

This CDR3 reads CSARGAGVAKNIQYF. DNA for the CDR3: TGCAGTGCTAGAGGGGCTGGGGTAGCCAAAAACATTCAGTACTTC. The V gene is TRBV20-1, the J gene TRBJ2-4; no clear D gene. Germline lookup yields CDR1 DFQATT and CDR2 SNEGSKA (reference sequence). The CDR3 is made up of 15 amino acids. The V and J ends lost 1 base and 0 bases respectively, with 10 bases between them.